The 2 T cell receptor beta chains below all came from one sample that was sequenced in a study of T cells in Graves' hyperthyroidism and ophthalmopathy. Using RNA transcripts as the source, TCR beta CDR3 regions were amplified. TCR CDR3 underwent first-round RT-PCR with the HTBI primer set. MiXCR was run by TCRdb on the multiplex PCR reads, yielding one entry per CDR3 protein. The profile covers fewer than 450,000 distinct CDR3 sequences, with about a fifth appearing a single time and 35% to 50% taken by the ten largest. Input material: blood. These receptors were collected from a young man with Graves' ophthalmopathy.

This clonotype occurred a few times. This sequence joins TRBV12-3 or TRBV12-4 and TRBJ2-7; no reliable D call. Trimming shortened V by 8 bases and J by 0 bases, and 8 bases separated the two germline ends. The CDR3 runs 12 residues. CDR3 sequence (DNA): TGTGCCAGCCGAGGCCGCTCCTACGAGCAGTACTTC. The encoded protein is CASRGRSYEQYF.

The chain carries TRBV10-2 and TRBJ2-3; 9 bases align to TRBD1. CDR1 is WSHSY, CDR2 SAAADI, per germline. The CDR3 runs 14 residues. The V gene end was trimmed by 6 bases and the J gene end by 0 bases; junction bases not matched to a gene: 1. This CDR3 is CASRDRGSTDTQYF. The CDR3 region has the DNA TGCGCCAGCAGGGACAGGGGTAGCACAGATACGCAGTATTTT.